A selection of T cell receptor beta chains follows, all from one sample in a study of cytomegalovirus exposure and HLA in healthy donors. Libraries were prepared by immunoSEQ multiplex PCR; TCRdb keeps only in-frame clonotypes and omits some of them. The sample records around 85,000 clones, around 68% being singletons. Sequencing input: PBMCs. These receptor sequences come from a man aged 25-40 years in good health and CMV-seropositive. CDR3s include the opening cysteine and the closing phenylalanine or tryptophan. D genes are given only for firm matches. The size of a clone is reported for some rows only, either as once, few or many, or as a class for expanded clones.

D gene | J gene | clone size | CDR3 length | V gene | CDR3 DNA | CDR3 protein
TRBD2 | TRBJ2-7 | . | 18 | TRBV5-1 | TGCGCCAGCAGCCACTGGGGAGACCGGACTAGCGGGAAGTACGAGCAGTACTTC | CASSHWGDRTSGKYEQYF
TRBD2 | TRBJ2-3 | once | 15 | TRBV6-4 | TGTGCCAGCAGTGACGCCGGGAGGGCCACAGATACGCAGTATTTT | CASSDAGRATDTQYF
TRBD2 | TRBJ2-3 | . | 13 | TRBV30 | TGTGCCTGGACCACGGGAGGGGCAGATACGCAGTATTTT | CAWTTGGADTQYF
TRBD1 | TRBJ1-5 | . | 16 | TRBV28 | TGTGCCAGCAGTTCCTCCGGGACAGATAGCAATCAGCCCCAGCATTTT | CASSSSGTDSNQPQHF
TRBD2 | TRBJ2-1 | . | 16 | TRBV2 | TGTGCCAGCACTGGAATTAAGCGGGGAACGGTACATGAGCAGTTCTTC | CASTGIKRGTVHEQFF
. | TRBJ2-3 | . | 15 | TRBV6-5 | TGTGCCAGCAGTACCAGAGCGGAGGGAACAGATACGCAGTATTTT | CASSTRAEGTDTQYF
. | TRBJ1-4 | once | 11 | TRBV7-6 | TGTGCCAGCAGCTCTGGAGGTAGACTGTTTTTT | CASSSGGRLFF
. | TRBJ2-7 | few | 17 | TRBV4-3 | TGCGCCAGCAGCCTCGAAACTGGGGTAGCGGTTACCTACGAGCAGTACTTC | CASSLETGVAVTYEQYF
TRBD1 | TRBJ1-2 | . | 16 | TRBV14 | TGTGCCAGCAGCCGGACAGGGGGAATAGAGTACTATGGCTACACCTTC | CASSRTGGIEYYGYTF
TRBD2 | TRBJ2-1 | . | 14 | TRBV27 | TGTGCCAGCAGTTTATTCAGCGGGAGCAATGAGCAGTTCTTC | CASSLFSGSNEQFF
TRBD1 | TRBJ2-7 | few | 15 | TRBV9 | TGTGCCAGCAGCGTCGACAGGGGGTTCGGCTTCGAGCAGTACTTC | CASSVDRGFGFEQYF
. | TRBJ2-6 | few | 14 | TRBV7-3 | TGTGCCAGCAGCTTACTAGCTGGGGCCAACGTCCTGACTTTC | CASSLLAGANVLTF
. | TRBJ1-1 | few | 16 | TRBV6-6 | TGTGCCACCTTCCCCCCCAGCGATCATGGTGGCACTGAAGCTTTCTTT | CATFPPSDHGGTEAFF
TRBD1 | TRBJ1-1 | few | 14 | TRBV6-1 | TGTGCCAGCGGACAGGCGGGTAGGAACACTGAAGCTTTCTTT | CASGQAGRNTEAFF
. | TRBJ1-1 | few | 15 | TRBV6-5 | TGTGCCAGCAGTTACAACAGGGCCGGGGACACTGAAGCTTTCTTT | CASSYNRAGDTEAFF
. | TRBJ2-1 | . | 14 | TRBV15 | TGTGCCACCAGCAGTGGAGGGGTTTGGAATGAGCAGTTCTTC | CATSSGGVWNEQFF
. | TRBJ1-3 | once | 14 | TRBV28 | TGTGCCAGCAGTTTTAGCATCTCTGGAAACACCATATATTTT | CASSFSISGNTIYF